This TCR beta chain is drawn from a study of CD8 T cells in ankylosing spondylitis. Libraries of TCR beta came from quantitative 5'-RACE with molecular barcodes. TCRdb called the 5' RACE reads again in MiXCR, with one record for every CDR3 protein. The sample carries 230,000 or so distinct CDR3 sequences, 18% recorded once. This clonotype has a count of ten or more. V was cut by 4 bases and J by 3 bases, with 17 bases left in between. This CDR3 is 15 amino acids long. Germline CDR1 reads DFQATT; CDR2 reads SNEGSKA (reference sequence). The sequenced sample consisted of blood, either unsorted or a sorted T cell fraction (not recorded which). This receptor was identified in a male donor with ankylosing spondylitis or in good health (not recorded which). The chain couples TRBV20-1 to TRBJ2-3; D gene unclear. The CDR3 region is CSAIQLESATDTQYF. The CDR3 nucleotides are TGCAGTGCTATCCAGCTGGAGTCGGCGACAGATACGCAGTATTTT.